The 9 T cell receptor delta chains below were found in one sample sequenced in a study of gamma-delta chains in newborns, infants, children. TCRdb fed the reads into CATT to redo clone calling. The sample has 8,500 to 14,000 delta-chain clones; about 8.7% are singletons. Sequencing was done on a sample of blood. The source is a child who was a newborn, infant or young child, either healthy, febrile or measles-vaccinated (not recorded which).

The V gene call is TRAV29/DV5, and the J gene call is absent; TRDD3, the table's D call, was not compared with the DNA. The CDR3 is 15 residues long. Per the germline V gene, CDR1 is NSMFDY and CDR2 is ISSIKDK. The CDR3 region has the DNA TGTGCAGCAAGTGCGATGTCCCTGGGGGATCTTAAACCCATCTTT. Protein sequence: CAASAMSLGDLKPIF.

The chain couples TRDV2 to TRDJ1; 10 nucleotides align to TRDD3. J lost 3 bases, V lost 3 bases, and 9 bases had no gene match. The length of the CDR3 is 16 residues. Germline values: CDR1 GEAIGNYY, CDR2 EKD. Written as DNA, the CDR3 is TGTGCCTGTGACGGGCTGGGGGATAATGGACCCGATAAACTCATCTTT. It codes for CACDGLGDNGPDKLIF.

For the CDR3, the DNA is TGTGCCTGTGACCCCGTGGGGGAGAGCTCCTGGGACACCCGACAGATGTTTTTC. Protein: CACDPVGESSWDTRQMFF. The V and J genes are TRDV2 and TRDJ3; 7 nucleotides agree with TRDD3. The V and J ends lost 3 bases and 0 bases, in that order; junction bases with no gene match: 7. The length of the CDR3 is 18 residues. Germline lookup yields CDR1 GEAIGNYY and CDR2 EKD.

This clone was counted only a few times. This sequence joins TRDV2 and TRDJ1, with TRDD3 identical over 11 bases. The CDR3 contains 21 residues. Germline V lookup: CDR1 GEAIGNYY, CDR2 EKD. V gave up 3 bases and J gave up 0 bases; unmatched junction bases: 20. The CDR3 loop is CACDPVRVVLGDIGYTDKLIF. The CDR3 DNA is TGTGCCTGTGACCCTGTCCGTGTCGTACTGGGGGATATAGGATACACCGATAAACTCATCTTT.

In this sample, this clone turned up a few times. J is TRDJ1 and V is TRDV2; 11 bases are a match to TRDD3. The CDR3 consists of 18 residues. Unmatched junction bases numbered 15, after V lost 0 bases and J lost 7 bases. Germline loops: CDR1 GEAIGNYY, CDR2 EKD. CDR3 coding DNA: TGTGCCTGTGACACCGTGGGGGATACGCATAGGAGCGCTATTAAACTCATCTTT. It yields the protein CACDTVGDTHRSAIKLIF.

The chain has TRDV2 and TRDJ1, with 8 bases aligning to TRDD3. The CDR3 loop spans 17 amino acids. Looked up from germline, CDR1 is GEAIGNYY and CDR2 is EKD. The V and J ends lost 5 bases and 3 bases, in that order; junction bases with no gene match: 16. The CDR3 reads CACGVVLGGKRADKLIF. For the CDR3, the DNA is TGTGCCTGTGGCGTAGTACTGGGGGGTAAGCGAGCCGATAAACTCATCTTT.

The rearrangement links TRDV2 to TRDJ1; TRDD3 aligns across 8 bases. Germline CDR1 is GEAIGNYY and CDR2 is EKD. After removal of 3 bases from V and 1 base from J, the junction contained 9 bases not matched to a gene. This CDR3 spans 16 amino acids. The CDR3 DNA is TGTGCCTGTGACGATTTACTGGGGGGTAGCACCGATAAACTCATCTTT. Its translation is CACDDLLGGSTDKLIF.

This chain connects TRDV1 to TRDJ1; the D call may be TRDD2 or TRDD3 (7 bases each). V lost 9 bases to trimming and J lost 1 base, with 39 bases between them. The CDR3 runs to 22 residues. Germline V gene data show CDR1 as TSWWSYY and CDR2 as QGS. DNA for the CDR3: TGTGCTCTGGGGTTTACCCGCCCGTTCCTACACTGGGGAATCGCCCCCACCGATAAACTCATCTTT. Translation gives CALGFTRPFLHWGIAPTDKLIF.

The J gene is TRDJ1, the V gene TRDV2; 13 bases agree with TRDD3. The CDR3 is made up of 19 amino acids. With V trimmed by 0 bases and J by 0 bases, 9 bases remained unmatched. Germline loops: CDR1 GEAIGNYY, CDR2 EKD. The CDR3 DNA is TGTGCCTGTGACACCGTCAAAACTGGGGGATACGCGGACACCGATAAACTCATCTTT. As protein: CACDTVKTGGYADTDKLIF.